What follows describes a single T cell receptor (beta chain). Its antigen is undetermined. V dropped 3 bases and J dropped 0 bases, with 10 bases sitting between them. Germline V gene sequence: CDR1 MNHEY, CDR2 SMNVEV (reference sequence). CDR3 length: 15 residues. Measured with immunoSEQ multiplex PCR; TCRdb has only the in-frame clones, and not every one. The sample carries some 30,000 clones, 80% to 90% recorded once. This sample is part of a study of early stage breast cancer tumors. Study context: Most invasive tumors, about 70% of the 16, were ER+/PR+/HER2-. Around 10-fold was the mean read coverage per sample.

General study findings and limits: Enriched TCRB sequences shared across patients were mostly commonly generated sequences.

The sequenced sample was blood. The receptor was isolated from a person aged 45 to 59 with breast cancer. The rearrangement joins TRBV27 to TRBJ2-3; no firm D call. CDR3 sequence (DNA): TGTGCCAGCAGTTTTGGTGCTCATAGCACAGATACGCAGTATTTT. Amino acids: CASSFGAHSTDTQYF.